One T cell receptor (beta chain) is described in this entry. Original analysis: From reference gene primer amplification, estimates of nucleated cell counts were derived. Libraries were prepared by immunoSEQ multiplex PCR; TCRdb keeps only in-frame clonotypes and omits some of them. That table furnishes V, J and clone size, whereas the DNA furnished D and trimming. The repertoire holds under 250,000 clones, with around nine tenths as singletons. The sample comes from a study of blood T cell repertoires in COVID-19. Across the study: Both acute and convalescent COVID-19 samples were obtained from the United States, Italy and Spain. Sources were T cells, B-cell-depleted T cells, or PBMCs; the material itself was cDNA or gDNA.

This CDR3 spans 13 amino acids. V lost 7 bases, J lost 0 bases, and 8 bases lay in between. Germline V gives CDR1 KGHDR, CDR2 SFDVKD. This clonotype originated in a man of 80 years or more with acute or convalescent COVID-19. Specimen: peripheral blood. The V and J genes are TRBV24-1 and TRBJ1-1; maybe TRBD1 (5 bases). The CDR3 is CATRGAVNTEAFF. The CDR3 nucleotides are TGTGCCACCAGAGGGGCGGTGAACACTGAAGCTTTCTTT.